This T cell receptor beta chain was sequenced for a study of regulatory T cells in long-lasting Graves disease. Arm-PCR of CDR3 regions and iRepertoire HTBI primers were the basis on which TCR beta libraries were built. TCRdb redid the calling of the multiplex PCR reads with MiXCR, one entry per CDR3 protein. The repertoire holds a few hundred thousand distinct CDR3 sequences, with about a sixth as singletons. The CDR3 spans 13 residues. Germline CDR1 and CDR2: LGHNA and YSLEER. This clonotype came up a few times. The antigen remains undetermined. As to time point: newly diagnosed GD, antithyroid drugs for less than 3 months. Preparation of the TCR library used RNA extracted from PBMCs. Study conclusions and caveats: With persistent disease, TRBV28, TRBJ1-2 and TRBJ2-5 were the favored segments. Patients whose Graves' disease persisted exhibited lower TCR diversity than those newly diagnosed.

Another study also made use of these data, one on T cells in Graves' hyperthyroidism and ophthalmopathy.

This receptor was identified in a woman between 18 and 29 years old with Graves disease. Sequenced here: peripheral blood mononuclear cells (PBMCs), sampled at new diagnosis, from a patient treated with antithyroid drugs. This rearrangement joins TRBV4-3 to TRBJ2-1, with D possibly matching TRBD1 (5 bases). DNA for the CDR3: TGCGCAGGGGTAGGGAATAGGTACAATGAGCAGTTCTTC. It is translated as CAGVGNRYNEQFF.